The entry below gives a single T cell receptor beta chain sequence along with its context. Trimming took off 5 bases at V and 5 bases at J, with 16 bases between the two ends. Germline CDR1 reads MNHEY; CDR2 reads SVGAGI. This CDR3 has 14 amino acids. Sequencing used immunoSEQ multiplex PCR; TCRdb keeps in-frame clones, though not all of them. The table shows around 57,000 clones, with about 90% occurring only once. The record originates from a study of T cell changes during pregnancy in multiple sclerosis. This TCR derives from a female donor in good health, enrolled as a control in a pregnancy study. Sequenced material: peripheral blood, taken in the third trimester of pregnancy. V and J are TRBV6-5 and TRBJ2-7; the D gene is possibly TRBD1 (5 bases). CDR3 in DNA: TGTGCCAGCAGTCCACTCCCCATAGGGGACGAGCAGTACTTC. The encoded protein is CASSPLPIGDEQYF.